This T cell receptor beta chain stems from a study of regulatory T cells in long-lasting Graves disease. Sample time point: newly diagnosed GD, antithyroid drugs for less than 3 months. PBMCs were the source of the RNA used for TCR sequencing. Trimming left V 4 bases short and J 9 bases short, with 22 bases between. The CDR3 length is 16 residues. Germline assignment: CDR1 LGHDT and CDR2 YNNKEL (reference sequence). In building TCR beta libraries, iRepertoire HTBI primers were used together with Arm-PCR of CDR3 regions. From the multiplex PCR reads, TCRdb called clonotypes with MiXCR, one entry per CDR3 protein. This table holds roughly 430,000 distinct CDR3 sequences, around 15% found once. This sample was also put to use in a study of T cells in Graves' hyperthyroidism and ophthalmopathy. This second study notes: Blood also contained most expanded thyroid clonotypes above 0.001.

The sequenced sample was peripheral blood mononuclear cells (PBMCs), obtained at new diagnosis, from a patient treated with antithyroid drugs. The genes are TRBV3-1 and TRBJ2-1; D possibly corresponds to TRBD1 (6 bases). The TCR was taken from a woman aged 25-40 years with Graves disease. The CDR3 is CASSLPSKGGQAEQFF. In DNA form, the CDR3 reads TGTGCCAGCAGCCTCCCGAGTAAAGGGGGACAAGCTGAGCAGTTCTTC.